Listed below are T cell receptor beta chains from one sample, sequenced in a study of cytomegalovirus exposure and HLA in healthy donors. The protocol was immunoSEQ multiplex PCR, while the TCRdb copy is restricted to in-frame clones and leaves out a portion. The data contain around 150,000 clones, 65% to 85% of them singletons. Sequences were obtained from PBMCs. The receptor source for this set is a man aged 60 to 75 in good health and CMV-seronegative. CDR3s include the opening cysteine and the closing phenylalanine or tryptophan. A D gene is named only where the DNA matches it firmly. For some rows the clone size is stated as once, few or many, or as a class when expanded; others skip it.

cdr3_nt cdr3_aa clone_size j_call v_call d_call
TGTGCCAGCAGCTTAGGAGGGAGTAGCTCCTACAATGAGCAGTTCTTC CASSLGGSSSYNEQFF NA TRBJ2-1 TRBV7-2 NA
TGTGCCAGCCGTGCCCAGGGCGGCCAAGAGACCCAGTACTTC CASRAQGGQETQYF NA TRBJ2-5 TRBV28 NA
TGCAGCGTTGACGAGACAGGGGGCGTCGAGCAGTACTTC CSVDETGGVEQYF NA TRBJ2-7 TRBV29-1 TRBD1
TGTGCCAGCAGCGTAGGCCAGGGGTTGTCCACCGGGGAGCTGTTTTTT CASSVGQGLSTGELFF few TRBJ2-2 TRBV9 NA
TGCGCCAGCAGCCCGGGACTAGCGGGGGGGCTGAACATTCAGTACTTC CASSPGLAGGLNIQYF NA TRBJ2-4 TRBV4-1 TRBD2
TGTGCCAGCAATAGGGGGACAGGGAGGGATACGCAGTATTTT CASNRGTGRDTQYF NA TRBJ2-3 TRBV6-1 TRBD1
TGCGCCAGCAGCCCACAGCGGGGGGACTACGAGCAGTACTTC CASSPQRGDYEQYF NA TRBJ2-7 TRBV4-3 TRBD2
TGTGCCAGCAGGCAGGGGTTGGAGACCCAGTACTTC CASRQGLETQYF NA TRBJ2-5 TRBV7-6 NA
TGTGCCAGTAGTATTGGTAGCGGGAGCTCCTACAATGAGCAGTTCTTC CASSIGSGSSYNEQFF NA TRBJ2-1 TRBV19 TRBD2
TGTGCCAGCAGCCCCGGACAGAACTATGGCTACACCTTC CASSPGQNYGYTF NA TRBJ1-2 TRBV5-5 NA
TGCGCCAGCAGCTTGGAAGCACCGGGAAATTCACCCCTCCACTTT CASSLEAPGNSPLHF once TRBJ1-6 TRBV5-1 NA
TGTGCCAGCATCCCAAGCCAGGGTCCCCTCGGAAACACCATATATTTT CASIPSQGPLGNTIYF NA TRBJ1-3 TRBV28 NA
TGTGCCAGCAGCTTATCCAGCGGGGGCCTCTCCTACAATGAGCAGTTCTTC CASSLSSGGLSYNEQFF NA TRBJ2-1 TRBV7-3 TRBD2
TGTGCCAGTAGTTTGGGGACAGGGAGCTCCTACGAGCAGTACTTC CASSLGTGSSYEQYF NA TRBJ2-7 TRBV19 TRBD1
TGTGCCGGTGGCGGGGGGGCCTCGGAGACCCAGTACTTC CAGGGGASETQYF NA TRBJ2-5 TRBV28 TRBD2
TGCGCCAGCAGCTTGGATAGACATACTGAAGCTTTCTTT CASSLDRHTEAFF NA TRBJ1-1 TRBV5-1 NA
TGTGCCAGCAGTTCCGGGACAGTATATTCACCCCTCCACTTT CASSSGTVYSPLHF NA TRBJ1-6 TRBV6-5 TRBD1
TGTGCCACCAGCAGAGATACAGGGACCAGGGAGACCCAGTACTTC CATSRDTGTRETQYF NA TRBJ2-5 TRBV15 NA
TGCGCCAGCAGCTCCTACCTTGGGGAGGGAACGACTGAAGCTTTCTTT CASSSYLGEGTTEAFF NA TRBJ1-1 TRBV5-1 NA
TGTGCCAGCAGTTACGTGGGGGTTGGGAGGGGCGAGCAGTACTTC CASSYVGVGRGEQYF NA TRBJ2-7 TRBV6-5 TRBD2
TGTGCCAGCAGCCCTCAGCCACAGGGGGCTTATCAGCCCCAGCATTTT CASSPQPQGAYQPQHF NA TRBJ1-5 TRBV7-8 TRBD1
TGTGCCAGTACCATGGACAGGGGGCCGAACACCGGGGAGCTGTTTTTT CASTMDRGPNTGELFF NA TRBJ2-2 TRBV19 TRBD1
TGTGCCAGTAGTCCGGGACAGGGGGCGCGGACTGAAGCTTTCTTT CASSPGQGARTEAFF few TRBJ1-1 TRBV19 TRBD1
TGCGCCAGCAGCCGCGGGACTAGCGGGGGGGGCCGGGATACGCAGTATTTT CASSRGTSGGGRDTQYF NA TRBJ2-3 TRBV4-3 TRBD2
TGTGCCAGCAGCCGCCGGCAGGGAGGCGGGGAGCTGTTTTTT CASSRRQGGGELFF NA TRBJ2-2 TRBV7-3 NA
TGTGCCAGCAGCCCTATACAGAGCACCGGGGAGCTGTTTTTT CASSPIQSTGELFF NA TRBJ2-2 TRBV9 NA
TGTGCTAGTGGAGCCATCACCGACGAGCAGTACTTC CASGAITDEQYF NA TRBJ2-7 TRBV12-5 NA
TGTGCCATCAGTGAGCGTGGGACAGGGGGCGTCGAGCAGTACTTC CAISERGTGGVEQYF NA TRBJ2-7 TRBV10-3 TRBD1
TGTGCCAGCAGCCCAGCGGGGGCGGGAGCTTTCTTT CASSPAGAGAFF NA TRBJ1-1 TRBV7-8 NA
TGTGCCCAAGACACAGGGGTGAGCAATCAGCCCCAGCATTTT CAQDTGVSNQPQHF NA TRBJ1-5 TRBV30 TRBD1
TGTGCCACCAGCAAAATACAGGGGAACACTGAAGCTTTCTTT CATSKIQGNTEAFF NA TRBJ1-1 TRBV15 NA
TGTGCCAGCAGCTCGGTCCGGGGGGTTCTCTACGAGCAGTACTTC CASSSVRGVLYEQYF NA TRBJ2-7 TRBV11-2 TRBD2
TGTGCCATCAGGCCCGGGGGAGCCAAAAACATTCAGTACTTC CAIRPGGAKNIQYF NA TRBJ2-4 TRBV10-3 NA
TGTGCCAGCAGCTTATTTACCAGGGGTCTATACGAGCAGTACTTC CASSLFTRGLYEQYF NA TRBJ2-7 TRBV7-2 NA
TGTGCCAGCAGTTTACTGGTCTTTAGCTCCTACAATGAGCAGTTCTTC CASSLLVFSSYNEQFF NA TRBJ2-1 TRBV28 NA
TGTGCCAGCAGTCCGGGGGGAGGGGCCTCCTACGAGCAGTACTTC CASSPGGGASYEQYF NA TRBJ2-7 TRBV27 TRBD2